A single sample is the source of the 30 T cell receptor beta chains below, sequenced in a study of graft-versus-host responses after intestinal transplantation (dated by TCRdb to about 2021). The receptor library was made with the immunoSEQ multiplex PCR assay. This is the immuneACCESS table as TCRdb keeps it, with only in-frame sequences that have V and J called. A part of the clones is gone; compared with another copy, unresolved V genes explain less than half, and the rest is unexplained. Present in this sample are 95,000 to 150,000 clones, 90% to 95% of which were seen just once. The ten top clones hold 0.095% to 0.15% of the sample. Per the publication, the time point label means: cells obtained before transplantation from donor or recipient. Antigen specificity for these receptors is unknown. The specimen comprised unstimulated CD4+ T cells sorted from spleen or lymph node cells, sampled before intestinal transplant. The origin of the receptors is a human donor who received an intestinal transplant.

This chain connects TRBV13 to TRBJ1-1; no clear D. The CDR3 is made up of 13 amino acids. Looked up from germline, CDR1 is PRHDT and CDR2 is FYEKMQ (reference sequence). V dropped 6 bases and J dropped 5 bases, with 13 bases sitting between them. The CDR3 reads CASSLTGWTEAFF. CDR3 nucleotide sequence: TGTGCCAGCAGTTTAACCGGGTGGACTGAAGCTTTCTTT.

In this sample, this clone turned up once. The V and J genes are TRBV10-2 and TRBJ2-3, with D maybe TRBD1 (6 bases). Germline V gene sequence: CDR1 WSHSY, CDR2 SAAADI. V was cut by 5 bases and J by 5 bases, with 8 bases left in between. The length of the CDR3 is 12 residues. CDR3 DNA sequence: TGCGCCAGCAGTCAACAGGGAGATACGCAGTATTTT. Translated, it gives CASSQQGDTQYF.

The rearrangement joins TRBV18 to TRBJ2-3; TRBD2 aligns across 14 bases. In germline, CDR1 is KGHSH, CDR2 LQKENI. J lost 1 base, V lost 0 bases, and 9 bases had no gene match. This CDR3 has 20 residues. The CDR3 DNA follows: TGTGCCAGCTCACCACCGCTAGGGACTAGCGGGAGAGGGGGCACAGATACGCAGTATTTT. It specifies CASSPPLGTSGRGGTDTQYF.

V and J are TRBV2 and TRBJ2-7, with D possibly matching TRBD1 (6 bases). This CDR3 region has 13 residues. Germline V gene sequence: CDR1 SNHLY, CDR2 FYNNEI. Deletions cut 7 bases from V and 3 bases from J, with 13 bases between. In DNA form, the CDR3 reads TGTGCCAGCACATGGACAGTTCACTACGAGCAGTACTTC. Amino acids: CASTWTVHYEQYF. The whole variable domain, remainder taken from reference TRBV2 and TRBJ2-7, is EPEVTQTPSHQVTQMGQEVILRCVPISNHLYFYWYRQILGQKVEFLVSFYNNEISEKSEIFDDQFSVERPDGSNFTLKIRSTKLEDSAMYFCASTWTVHYEQYFGPGTRLTVT.

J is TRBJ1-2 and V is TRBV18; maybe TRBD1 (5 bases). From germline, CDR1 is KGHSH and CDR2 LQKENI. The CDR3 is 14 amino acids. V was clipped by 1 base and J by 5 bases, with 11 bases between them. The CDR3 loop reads CASSPLGQSYGYTF. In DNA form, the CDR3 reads TGTGCCAGCTCACCACTAGGACAAAGTTATGGCTACACCTTC.

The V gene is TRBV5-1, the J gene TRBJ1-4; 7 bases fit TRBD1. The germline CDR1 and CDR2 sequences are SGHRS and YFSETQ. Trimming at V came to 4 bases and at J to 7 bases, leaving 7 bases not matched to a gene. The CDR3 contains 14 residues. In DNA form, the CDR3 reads TGCGCCAGCAGCCCCCGACAGGGAGGTGAAAAACTGTTTTTT. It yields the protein CASSPRQGGEKLFF.

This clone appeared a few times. The CDR3 DNA reads as TGTGCCAGCAGCTTGGATCGCAGGTCTGGAAACACCATATATTTT. Residues: CASSLDRRSGNTIYF. The J gene is TRBJ1-3, the V gene TRBV5-6; D gene ambiguous. Germline V CDR1 and CDR2: SGHDT, YYEEEE. V was pared by 0 bases and J by 1 base, with 8 bases between. The CDR3 length is 15 residues.

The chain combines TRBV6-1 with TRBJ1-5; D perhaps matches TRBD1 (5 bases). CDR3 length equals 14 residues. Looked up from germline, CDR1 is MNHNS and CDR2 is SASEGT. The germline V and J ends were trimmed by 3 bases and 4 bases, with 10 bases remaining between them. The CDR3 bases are TGTGCCAGCAGTGAGTTTTGGGGGAATCAGCCCCAGCATTTT. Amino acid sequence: CASSEFWGNQPQHF.

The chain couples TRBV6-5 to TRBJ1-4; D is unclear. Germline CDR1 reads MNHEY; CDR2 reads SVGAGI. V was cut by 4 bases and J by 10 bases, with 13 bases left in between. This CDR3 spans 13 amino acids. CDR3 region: CASSFLEGGKLFF. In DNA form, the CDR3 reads TGTGCCAGCAGTTTCCTGGAGGGCGGAAAACTGTTTTTT.

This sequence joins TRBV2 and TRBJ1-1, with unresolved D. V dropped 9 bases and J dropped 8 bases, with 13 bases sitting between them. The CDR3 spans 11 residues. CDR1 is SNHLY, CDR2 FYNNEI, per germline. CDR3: CASTASAEAFF. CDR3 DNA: TGTGCCAGTACTGCTTCAGCCGAAGCTTTCTTT. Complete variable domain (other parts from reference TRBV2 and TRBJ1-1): EPEVTQTPSHQVTQMGQEVILRCVPISNHLYFYWYRQILGQKVEFLVSFYNNEISEKSEIFDDQFSVERPDGSNFTLKIRSTKLEDSAMYFCASTASAEAFFGQGTRLTVV.

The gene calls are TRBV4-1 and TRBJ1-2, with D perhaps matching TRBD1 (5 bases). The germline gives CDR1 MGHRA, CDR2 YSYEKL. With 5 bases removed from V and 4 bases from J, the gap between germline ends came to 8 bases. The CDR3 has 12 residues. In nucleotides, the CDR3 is TGCGCCAGCAGCGTGGGACCCTATGGCTACACCTTC. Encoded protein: CASSVGPYGYTF.

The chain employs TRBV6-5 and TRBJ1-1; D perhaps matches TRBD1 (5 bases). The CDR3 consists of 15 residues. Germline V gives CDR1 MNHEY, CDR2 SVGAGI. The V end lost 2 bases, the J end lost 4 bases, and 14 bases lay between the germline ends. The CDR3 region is CASSYRGRATTEAFF. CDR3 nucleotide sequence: TGTGCCAGCAGTTACCGGGGCAGGGCTACCACTGAAGCTTTCTTT.

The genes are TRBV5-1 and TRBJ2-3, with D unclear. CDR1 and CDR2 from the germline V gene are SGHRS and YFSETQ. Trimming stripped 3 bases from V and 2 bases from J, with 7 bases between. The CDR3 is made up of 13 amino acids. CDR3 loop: CASSSPTTDTQYF. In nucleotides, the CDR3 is TGCGCCAGCAGCTCCCCCACCACAGATACGCAGTATTTT. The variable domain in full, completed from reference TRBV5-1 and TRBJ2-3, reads KAGVTQTPRYLIKTRGQQVTLSCSPISGHRSVSWYQQTPGQGLQFLFEYFSETQRNKGNFPGRFSGRQFSNSRSEMNVSTLELGDSALYLCASSSPTTDTQYFGPGTRLTVL.

In DNA form, the CDR3 reads TGTGCCTGGACCACTAGCGGCAATGAGCAGTTCTTC. Protein sequence: CAWTTSGNEQFF. V is TRBV30 and J is TRBJ2-1; 8 nucleotides agree with TRBD2. The CDR3 sequence is 12 residues long. Germline CDR1 is GTSNPN and CDR2 is SVGIG (reference sequence). The V segment lost 4 bases and the J segment 6 bases; nucleotides outside the gene matches: 2.

Here the CDR3 reads CAIRPTGGDNQPQHF. The CDR3 DNA reads as TGTGCCATCAGGCCCACAGGGGGCGATAATCAGCCCCAGCATTTT. The chain links TRBV10-3 to TRBJ1-5; 9 positions match TRBD1. Germline V CDR1 and CDR2: ENHRY, SYGVKD. V lost 6 bases, J lost 4 bases, and 7 bases stayed unmatched. CDR3 length: 15 residues.

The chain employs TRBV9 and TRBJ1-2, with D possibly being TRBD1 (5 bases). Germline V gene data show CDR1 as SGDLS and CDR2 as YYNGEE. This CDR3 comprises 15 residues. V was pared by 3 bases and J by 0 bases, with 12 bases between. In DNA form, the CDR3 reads TGTGCCAGCAGCGCCCAGGGCCTAGCTAACTATGGCTACACCTTC. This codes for CASSAQGLANYGYTF.

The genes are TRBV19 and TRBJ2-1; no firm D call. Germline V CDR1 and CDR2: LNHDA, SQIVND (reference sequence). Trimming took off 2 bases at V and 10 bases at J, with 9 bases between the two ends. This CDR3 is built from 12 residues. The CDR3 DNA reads TGTGCCAGTAGTATAAAGGGTCGGGAGCAGTTCTTC. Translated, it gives CASSIKGREQFF.

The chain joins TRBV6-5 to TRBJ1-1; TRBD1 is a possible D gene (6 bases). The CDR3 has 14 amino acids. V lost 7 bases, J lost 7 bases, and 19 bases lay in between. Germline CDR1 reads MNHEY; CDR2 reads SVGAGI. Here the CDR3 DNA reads TGTGCCAGCACTGACAGGTCCGGGAGGGTTGAAGCTTTCTTT. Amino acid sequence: CASTDRSGRVEAFF.

The CDR3 loop reads CASSFSRTGKNTIYF. CDR3 bases: TGTGCCAGCAGTTTCTCCAGGACAGGGAAAAACACCATATATTTT. The chain has TRBV28 and TRBJ1-3; 8 bases fit TRBD1. This CDR3 spans 15 amino acids. Trimming removed 3 bases from V and 6 bases from J; junction bases left unmatched: 7. In germline, CDR1 is MDHEN, CDR2 SYDVKM.

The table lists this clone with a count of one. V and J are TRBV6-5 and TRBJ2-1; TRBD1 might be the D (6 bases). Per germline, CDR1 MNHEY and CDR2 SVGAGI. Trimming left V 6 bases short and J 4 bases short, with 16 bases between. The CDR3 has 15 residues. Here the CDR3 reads CASRDGTMGYNEQFF. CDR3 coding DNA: TGTGCCAGCAGGGACGGGACAATGGGATACAATGAGCAGTTCTTC.

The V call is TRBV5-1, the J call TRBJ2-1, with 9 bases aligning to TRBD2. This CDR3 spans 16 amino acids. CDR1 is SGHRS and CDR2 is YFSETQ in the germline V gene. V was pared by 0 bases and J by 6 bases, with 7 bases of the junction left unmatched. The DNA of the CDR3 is TGCGCCAGCAGCTTGGGGCTAGCGGGATACCTCAATGAGCAGTTCTTC. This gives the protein CASSLGLAGYLNEQFF.

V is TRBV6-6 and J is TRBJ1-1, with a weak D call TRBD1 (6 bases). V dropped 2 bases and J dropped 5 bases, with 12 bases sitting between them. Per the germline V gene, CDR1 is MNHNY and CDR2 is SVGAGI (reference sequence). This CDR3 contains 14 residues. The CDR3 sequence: CASSYRGGGTEAFF. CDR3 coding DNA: TGTGCCAGCAGTTACCGGGGGGGCGGTACTGAAGCTTTCTTT.

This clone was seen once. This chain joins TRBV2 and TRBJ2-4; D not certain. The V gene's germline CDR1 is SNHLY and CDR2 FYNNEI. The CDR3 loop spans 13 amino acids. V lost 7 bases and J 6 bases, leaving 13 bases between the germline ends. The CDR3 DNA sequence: TGTGCCAGCAAAACAGAAAGAGGAAACATTCAGTACTTC. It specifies CASKTERGNIQYF. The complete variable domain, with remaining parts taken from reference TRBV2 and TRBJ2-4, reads EPEVTQTPSHQVTQMGQEVILRCVPISNHLYFYWYRQILGQKVEFLVSFYNNEISEKSEIFDDQFSVERPDGSNFTLKIRSTKLEDSAMYFCASKTERGNIQYFGAGTRLSVL.

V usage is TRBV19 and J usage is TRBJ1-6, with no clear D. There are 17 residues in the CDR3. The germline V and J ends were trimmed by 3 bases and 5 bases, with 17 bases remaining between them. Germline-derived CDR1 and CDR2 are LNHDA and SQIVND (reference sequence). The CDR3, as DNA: TGTGCCAGTAGTATTTCCCCCCGGGGTGCCAATAATTCACCCCTCCACTTT. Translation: CASSISPRGANNSPLHF.

CDR3 in DNA: TGTGCCACCAGCAGACGGGACATCGGTAATCAGCCCCAGCATTTT. Amino acids: CATSRRDIGNQPQHF. This chain joins TRBV15 and TRBJ1-5; maybe TRBD1 (6 bases). Germline V lookup: CDR1 LNHNV, CDR2 YYDKDF (reference sequence). V lost 2 bases to trimming and J lost 4 bases, with 12 bases between them. This CDR3 spans 15 amino acids.

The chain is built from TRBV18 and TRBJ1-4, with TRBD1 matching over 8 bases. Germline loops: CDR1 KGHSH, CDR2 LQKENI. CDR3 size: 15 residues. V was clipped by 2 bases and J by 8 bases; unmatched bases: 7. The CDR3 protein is CASSPIRTGQEKLFF. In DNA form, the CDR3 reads TGTGCCAGCTCACCAATCCGGACAGGGCAAGAAAAACTGTTTTTT.

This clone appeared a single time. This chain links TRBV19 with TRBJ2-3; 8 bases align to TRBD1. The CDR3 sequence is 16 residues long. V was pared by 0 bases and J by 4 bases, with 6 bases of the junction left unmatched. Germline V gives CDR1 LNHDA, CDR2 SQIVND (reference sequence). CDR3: CASSIDLTGAADTQYF. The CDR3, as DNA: TGTGCCAGTAGTATAGACCTGACAGGGGCGGCAGATACGCAGTATTTT.

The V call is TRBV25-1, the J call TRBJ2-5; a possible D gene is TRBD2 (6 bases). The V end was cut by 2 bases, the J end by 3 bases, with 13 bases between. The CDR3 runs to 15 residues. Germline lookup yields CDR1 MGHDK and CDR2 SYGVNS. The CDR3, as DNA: TGTGCCAGCAGTGAAGCCGTTGCGGGAAAAGAGACCCAGTACTTC. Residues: CASSEAVAGKETQYF.

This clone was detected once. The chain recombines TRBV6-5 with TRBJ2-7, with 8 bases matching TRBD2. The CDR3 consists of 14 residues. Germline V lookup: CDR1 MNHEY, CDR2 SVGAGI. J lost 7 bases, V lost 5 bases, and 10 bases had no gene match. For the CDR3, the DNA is TGTGCCAGCAGTGAAAGAGCGGGAGTGCGAGAGCAGTACTTC. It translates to CASSERAGVREQYF.

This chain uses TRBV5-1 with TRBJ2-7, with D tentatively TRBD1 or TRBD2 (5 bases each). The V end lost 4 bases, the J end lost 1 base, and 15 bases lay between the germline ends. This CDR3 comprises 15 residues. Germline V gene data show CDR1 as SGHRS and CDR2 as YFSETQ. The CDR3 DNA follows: TGCGCCAGCAGCCCTCAACCAGGGAGATCCTACGAGCAGTACTTC. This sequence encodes CASSPQPGRSYEQYF.